This passage covers 22 T cell receptor beta chains from one sample sequenced in a study of T cell repertoires in cytomegalovirus infection. TCRdb called the reads again in MiXCR, with one record for every CDR3 protein. The table has approximately 43,000 distinct CDR3 sequences, about 20% seen once; the top ten hold around a sixth. Antigen specificity for these receptors is unknown. Sequencing was done on a sample of PBMCs, sequenced either directly or after in vitro stimulation (not recorded which). These receptors all stem from a human donor in good health (CMV status not recorded). Some clones in this sample may be carry-over from other donors' samples.

This clonotype was seen only a few times. This chain joins TRBV7-2 and TRBJ2-3; D is unclear. There are 13 residues in the CDR3. Trimming pared 5 bases from V and 1 base from J, leaving 7 bases between. Germline assignment: CDR1 SGHTA and CDR2 FQGNSA. CDR3 amino acids: CASSRMGTDTQYF. The CDR3 DNA reads TGTGCCAGCAGCCGGATGGGCACAGATACGCAGTATTTT.

In DNA form, the CDR3 reads TGTGCCATCAGCGATACAGGCGACTATGGCTACACCTTC. Amino acids: CAISDTGDYGYTF. This sequence joins TRBV10-3 and TRBJ1-2, with D possibly matching TRBD1 (5 bases). The germline gives CDR1 ENHRY, CDR2 SYGVKD. The CDR3 sequence is 13 residues long. The V end was cut by 6 bases, the J end by 3 bases, with 11 bases between.

Note on this clonotype: A much larger clone differs by one base, so this may be a read error. The chain carries TRBV7-9 and TRBJ1-1; D gene ambiguous. Germline CDR1 SEHNR, CDR2 FQNEAQ (reference sequence). The V and J ends lost 1 base and 3 bases respectively, with 3 bases between them. This CDR3 is built from 12 residues. The CDR3 DNA reads as TGTGCCAGCAGCTTAGTGGACACTGAAGCTTTCTTT. This translates into CASSLVDTEAFF.

CDR3 in amino acids: CASSHSGTSSYNEQFF. The DNA of the CDR3 is TGTGCCAGCAGCCACAGCGGCACCTCCTCCTACAATGAGCAGTTCTTC. V and J are TRBV6-5 and TRBJ2-1, with D perhaps TRBD2 (5 bases). Trimming cost V 6 bases and J 0 bases, with 15 bases left between them. In germline, CDR1 is MNHEY, CDR2 SVGAGI. The CDR3 extends over 16 amino acids.

In its sample, this clonotype was seen many times. V usage is TRBV28 and J usage is TRBJ1-1; D gene uncertain. Germline V gene data show CDR1 as MDHEN and CDR2 as SYDVKM. V was pared by 6 bases and J by 7 bases, with 21 bases between. The CDR3 has 15 residues. This chain's CDR3 is CASSRPTTPRDEAFF. Written as DNA, the CDR3 is TGTGCCAGCAGCCGGCCCACAACCCCGCGGGATGAAGCTTTCTTT. Based on the CDR3 plus reference TRBV28 and TRBJ1-1, the full variable domain is DVKVTQSSRYLVKRTGEKVFLECVQDMDHENMFWYRQDPGLGLRLIYFSYDVKMKEKGDIPEGYSVSREKKERFSLILESASTNQTSMYLCASSRPTTPRDEAFFGQGTRLTVV.

V and J are TRBV28 and TRBJ1-4; 8 nucleotides line up with TRBD1. This CDR3 is 14 amino acids long. With V trimmed by 5 bases and J by 8 bases, 7 bases remained unmatched. From germline, CDR1 is MDHEN and CDR2 SYDVKM. The CDR3 region is CASSTPGQGEKLFF. The CDR3 region has the DNA TGTGCCAGCAGTACGCCTGGACAGGGAGAAAAACTGTTTTTT.

This chain joins TRBV11-2 and TRBJ1-2; D is unclear. CDR1 is SGHAT, CDR2 FQNNGV, per germline. The CDR3 has 12 amino acids. Trimming removed 0 bases from V and 10 bases from J, with 9 bases in between. The DNA for the CDR3 is TGTGCCAGCAGCTTAGAGGGCATAGACTACACCTTC. Its translation is CASSLEGIDYTF.

This chain links TRBV20-1 with TRBJ2-3; D not resolved. V lost 0 bases, J lost 7 bases, and 14 bases lay in between. CDR1 and CDR2 (germline): DFQATT, SNEGSKA (reference sequence). The CDR3 contains 14 residues. The CDR3 nucleotides read TGCAGTGCTAGAGATCACGGAAACCCATATACGCAGTATTTT. Amino acid sequence: CSARDHGNPYTQYF.

Of note for this clonotype: A much larger clone lies one base from this, so it may be a read error. The J gene is TRBJ2-7, the V gene TRBV7-8; 7 bases match TRBD1. CDR1 is SGHVS and CDR2 is FQNEAQ in the germline V gene. V lost 5 bases, J lost 6 bases, and 10 bases stayed unmatched. The CDR3 contains 14 residues. The CDR3 coding sequence is TGTGCCAGCAGCGGTGGGACAGATCCCTTCGAGCAGTACTTC. It yields the protein CASSGGTDPFEQYF.

This chain connects TRBV3-1 to TRBJ2-5; D might be TRBD1 (5 bases). The germline gives CDR1 LGHDT, CDR2 YNNKEL (reference sequence). Trimming took 1 base from V and 0 from J, leaving 12 bases between them. This CDR3 contains 16 residues. CDR3 residues: CASSQVGGAYQETQYF. The CDR3 DNA follows: TGTGCCAGCAGCCAAGTCGGTGGGGCCTACCAAGAGACCCAGTACTTC.

This clonotype has ten or more counts. V and J are TRBV11-2 and TRBJ2-1, with 9 nucleotides matching TRBD2. This CDR3 contains 16 residues. Germline V gives CDR1 SGHAT, CDR2 FQNNGV. V shed 5 bases and J 8 bases; nucleotides not matched to a gene: 13. CDR3 bases: TGTGCCAGCAGCCCCCGCCGTCCTAGCGGGATCGATGAGCAGTTCTTC. Its protein product is CASSPRRPSGIDEQFF.

Concerning this clonotype: One end of the junction varies from germline; a read error may be responsible. V usage is TRBV4-1 and J usage is TRBJ2-7; 10 bases are shared with TRBD1. The CDR3 sequence is 15 residues long. Germline loops: CDR1 MGHRA, CDR2 YSYEKL. CDR3 bases: TGTGCCAGCAGCAACCGACAGGGGGCAAAGAACGAGCAGTACTTC. This translates into CASSNRQGAKNEQYF.

As for this clonotype: This clone may be a read error of a much larger clone one base away. The J gene is TRBJ1-4, the V gene TRBV7-6; the D is unclear. This CDR3 is built from 20 residues. Germline V gene sequence: CDR1 SGHVS, CDR2 FNYEAQ. V was shortened by 5 bases and J by 8 bases, with 33 bases between the two germline ends. The CDR3 region is CASSPYSSVAPDLMKEKLFF. The CDR3 nucleotides read TGTGCCAGCAGCCCCTACTCTTCTGTCGCGCCGGACCTCATGAAGGAAAAACTGTTTTTT.

This clonotype has at least ten counts. The chain carries TRBV7-8 and TRBJ2-1; a weak D match, TRBD2 (6 bases). Germline V lookup: CDR1 SGHVS, CDR2 FQNEAQ. This CDR3 is 15 amino acids long. Trimming removed 5 bases at V and 1 base at J, with 12 bases between. The CDR3: CASSPTGGSYNEQFF. DNA for the CDR3: TGTGCCAGCAGCCCAACCGGGGGATCCTACAATGAGCAGTTCTTC.

This clonotype was counted between two and nine times. The chain uses TRBV10-2 and TRBJ1-2, with 7 bases identical to TRBD1. CDR1 is WSHSY, CDR2 SAAADI, per germline. With V trimmed by 6 bases and J by 4 bases, 2 bases remained unmatched. The CDR3 is 12 amino acids. This CDR3 reads CASRRDSYGYTF. The CDR3 coding sequence is TGCGCCAGCAGACGGGACAGCTATGGCTACACCTTC.

This clonotype was counted many times. The rearrangement uses TRBV7-8 and TRBJ1-2; D is ambiguous. V dropped 5 bases and J dropped 4 bases, with 14 bases sitting between them. There are 14 residues in the CDR3. Per germline, CDR1 SGHVS and CDR2 FQNEAQ. The CDR3 nucleotides read TGTGCCAGCAGCCCCAGGAAGAACCCCTATGGCTACACCTTC. It codes for CASSPRKNPYGYTF.

This clonotype turned up a few times. The CDR3 sequence is CAWSGAPNYGYTF. For the CDR3, the DNA is TGTGCCTGGAGTGGGGCTCCTAACTATGGCTACACCTTC. The rearrangement uses TRBV30 and TRBJ1-2; no firm D call. Germline-derived CDR1 and CDR2 are GTSNPN and SVGIG (reference sequence). The ends were cut back, 1 base at V and 0 bases at J, with 6 bases in the middle. This CDR3 contains 13 residues.

This clonotype was detected many times. The chain recombines TRBV5-4 with TRBJ2-5; the D is unclear. This CDR3 comprises 16 residues. The V and J ends lost 1 base and 0 bases respectively, with 13 bases between them. The germline V gene has CDR1 SGHNT and CDR2 YYREEE (reference sequence). The CDR3 here is CASSLKKHINQETQYF. CDR3 sequence (DNA): TGTGCCAGCAGCTTGAAAAAGCACATTAACCAAGAGACCCAGTACTTC.

This clonotype was recorded at least ten times. This chain connects TRBV5-5 to TRBJ2-5; 7 positions agree with TRBD2. Germline V gives CDR1 SGHKS, CDR2 YYEKEE (reference sequence). Trimming cost V 10 bases and J 9 bases; bases outside gene matches: 15. The CDR3 is made up of 13 amino acids. The CDR3 DNA sequence: TGTGCCGGATCATCACTAGCGTCCGGGTCCCAGTACTTC. Its protein product is CAGSSLASGSQYF.

The V gene is TRBV6-5, the J gene TRBJ1-2; tentatively, D is TRBD1 (5 bases). The CDR3 runs 18 residues. Germline lookup yields CDR1 MNHEY and CDR2 SVGAGI. Between the trimmed V and J ends, which lost 2 bases and 0 bases, there was a span of 19 bases. Written as DNA, the CDR3 is TGTGCCAGCAGTTACCTCGCCTGGAACAGGCGCCCTAACTATGGCTACACCTTC. Translation: CASSYLAWNRRPNYGYTF.

This chain joins TRBV28 and TRBJ2-5; TRBD1 matches at 7 bases. The CDR3 extends over 13 amino acids. V was pared by 10 bases and J by 7 bases, with 12 bases of the junction left unmatched. The germline CDR1 and CDR2 sequences are MDHEN and SYDVKM. In DNA, the CDR3 is TGTGCCACCACCTTGGGACAGCTGGGGACCCAGTACTTC. Translating it yields CATTLGQLGTQYF.

This clonotype was counted a single time. This sequence joins TRBV15 and TRBJ2-6; D is uncertain. V shed 0 bases and J shed 0 bases, with 6 bases lying between them. The CDR3 is made up of 16 amino acids. Germline CDR1 LNHNV, CDR2 YYDKDF (reference sequence). CDR3 bases: TGTGCCACCAGCAGAGATCCATCCTCTGGGGCCAACGTCCTGACTTTC. Protein sequence: CATSRDPSSGANVLTF.